This TCR beta chain was identified in a study of T cells after yellow fever vaccination. As for the study in general: Each low-cell-number fraction was prepared by means of SMART-Seq v4 Ultra Low Input. General study findings and limits: Clonotypes appearing in both CD4 and CD8 compartments existed, and their share was small. The booster saw the reappearance of most primary-vaccination clones (more than 95% CD4, almost 90% CD8).

CDR3 length: 16 residues. The germline V and J ends were trimmed by 3 bases and 5 bases, with 19 bases remaining between them. Germline lookup yields CDR1 MNHEY and CDR2 SMNVEV (reference sequence). Comment on this clonotype: Its target is unknown.

They built TCR cDNA with 5'RACE template switching, a step that put in a universal primer site and UMIs. TCRdb fed the 5' RACE reads into MiXCR, producing one record per CDR3 protein. This repertoire shows tens of thousands of distinct CDR3 sequences, about 7.2% found once; its top ten account for approximately 29%. Specimen: CD8+ T cells sorted from PBMCs, collected more than 8 days after the first yellow fever vaccination. This rearrangement joins TRBV27 to TRBJ2-5; D may be TRBD1 (6 bases). The receptor was derived from a man aged 18 to 29 who received the YFV17D yellow fever vaccine. In nucleotides, the CDR3 is TGTGCCAGCAGTTTCATGGGGGACACCGGGCTCGAGACCCAGTACTTC. It codes for CASSFMGDTGLETQYF.